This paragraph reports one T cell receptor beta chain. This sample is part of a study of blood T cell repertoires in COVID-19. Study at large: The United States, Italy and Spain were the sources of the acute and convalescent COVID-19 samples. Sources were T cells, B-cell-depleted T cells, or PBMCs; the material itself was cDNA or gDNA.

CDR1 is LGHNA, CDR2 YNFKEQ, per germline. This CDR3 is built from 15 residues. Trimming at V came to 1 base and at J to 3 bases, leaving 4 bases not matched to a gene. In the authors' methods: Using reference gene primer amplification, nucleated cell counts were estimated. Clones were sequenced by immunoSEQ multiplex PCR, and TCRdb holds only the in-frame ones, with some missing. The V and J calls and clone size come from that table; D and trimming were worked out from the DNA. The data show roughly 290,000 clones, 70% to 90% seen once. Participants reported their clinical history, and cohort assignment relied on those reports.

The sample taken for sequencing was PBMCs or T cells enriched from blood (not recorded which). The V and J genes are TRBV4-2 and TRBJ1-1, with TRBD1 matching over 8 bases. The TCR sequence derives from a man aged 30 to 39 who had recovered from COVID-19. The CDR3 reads CASSQAGGLDTEAFF. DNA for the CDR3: TGTGCCAGCAGCCAAGCAGGGGGCCTGGACACTGAAGCTTTCTTT.